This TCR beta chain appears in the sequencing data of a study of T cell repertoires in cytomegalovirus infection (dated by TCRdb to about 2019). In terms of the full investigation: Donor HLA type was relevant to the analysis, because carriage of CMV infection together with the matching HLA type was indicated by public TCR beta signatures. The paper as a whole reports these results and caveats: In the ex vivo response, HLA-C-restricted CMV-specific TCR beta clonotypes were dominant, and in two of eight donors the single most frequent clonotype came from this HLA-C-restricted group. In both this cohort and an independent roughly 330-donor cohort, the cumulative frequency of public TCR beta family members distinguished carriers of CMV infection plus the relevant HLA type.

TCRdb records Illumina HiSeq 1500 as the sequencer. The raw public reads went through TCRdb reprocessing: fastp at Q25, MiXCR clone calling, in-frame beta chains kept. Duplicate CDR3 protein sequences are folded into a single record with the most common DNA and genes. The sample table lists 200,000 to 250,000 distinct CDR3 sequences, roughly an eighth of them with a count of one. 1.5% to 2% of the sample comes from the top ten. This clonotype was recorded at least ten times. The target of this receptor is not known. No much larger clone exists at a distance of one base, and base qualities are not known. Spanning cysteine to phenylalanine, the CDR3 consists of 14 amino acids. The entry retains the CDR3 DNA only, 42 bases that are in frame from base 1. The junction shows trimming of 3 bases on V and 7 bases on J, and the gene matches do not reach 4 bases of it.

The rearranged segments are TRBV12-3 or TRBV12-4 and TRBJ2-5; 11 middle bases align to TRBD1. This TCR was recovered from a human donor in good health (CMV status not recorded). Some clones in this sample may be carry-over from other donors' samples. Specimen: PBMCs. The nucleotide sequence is TGTGCCAGCAGTTTTTCGGGACAGGGGGGGACCCAGTACTTC. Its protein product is CASSFSGQGGTQYF.